A selection of T cell receptor beta chains follows, all from one sample in a study of blood T cell repertoires in COVID-19. The data were produced by immunoSEQ multiplex PCR, yet TCRdb's version contains in-frame clones alone and is incomplete. The table shows 150,000 to 200,000 clones, with around 87% occurring only once. The specimen was peripheral blood. The receptors stem from a woman older than 75 in a cohort sampled during active or convalescent COVID-19. CDR3s include the opening cysteine and the closing phenylalanine or tryptophan. A D gene is named only where the DNA matches it firmly. The size of a clone is reported for some rows only, either as once, few or many, or as a class for expanded clones.

size	V	J	D	DNA	CDR3
NA	TRBV12-3/TRBV12-4	TRBJ2-7	NA	TGTGCCAGCAGCTCGGAACAGGCCTACGAGCAGTACTTC	CASSSEQAYEQYF
NA	TRBV29-1	TRBJ1-2	TRBD1	TGCAGCGTCAGGACAGGGCACGGCTACACCTTC	CSVRTGHGYTF
NA	TRBV6-2/TRBV6-3	TRBJ1-2	NA	TGTGCCAGCAGTTTCGGCAGGGGCCAAGGCACCTTC	CASSFGRGQGTF
NA	TRBV24-1	TRBJ2-1	TRBD1	TGTGCCACCAGTGCTCGCGGCCCCGGGACAGGGAGGCACAATGAGCAGTTCTTC	CATSARGPGTGRHNEQFF
NA	TRBV7-9	TRBJ2-1	NA	TGTGCCAGCAGCTTGGCTCTCGGGGGCTACAATGAGCAGTTCTTC	CASSLALGGYNEQFF
NA	TRBV3-1/TRBV3-2	TRBJ1-1	NA	TGTGCCAGCACCATTAGCGGGGGACTAGAAGCTTTCTTT	CASTISGGLEAFF
NA	TRBV3-1/TRBV3-2	TRBJ2-4	NA	TGTGCCAGCAGCCAAGATCGGGTAGCCAAAAACATTCAGTACTTC	CASSQDRVAKNIQYF
NA	TRBV18	TRBJ1-1	NA	TGTGCCAGCTCACCCAAGGGGGTTGGGATGAACACTGAAGCTTTCTTT	CASSPKGVGMNTEAFF
NA	TRBV6-5	TRBJ2-3	NA	TGTGCCAGCAGTCGGGTAGCGGAAGATACGCAGTATTTT	CASSRVAEDTQYF
NA	TRBV7-9	TRBJ1-5	NA	TGTGCCAGCACCAGGACTGGTAGGGGCAATCAGCCCCAGCATTTT	CASTRTGRGNQPQHF
NA	TRBV7-2	TRBJ1-1	NA	TGTGCCAGCAGCCGGGAACGCATGAACACTGAAGCTTTCTTT	CASSRERMNTEAFF
NA	TRBV6-5	TRBJ1-4	TRBD1	TGTGCCAGCATGACAGGGGAAAAACTGTTTTTT	CASMTGEKLFF
NA	TRBV10-3	TRBJ1-5	NA	TGTGCCATCAGTAAGGGGCCCGACAAGCCGTCGCATTTT	CAISKGPDKPSHF
NA	TRBV15	TRBJ2-5	NA	TGTGCCATCTTGCAAGAGGAGACCCAGTACTTC	CAILQEETQYF
NA	TRBV19	TRBJ2-1	NA	TGTGCCAGTAGTCCCGCGGGGCTGGTGGGCAATGAGCAGTTCTTC	CASSPAGLVGNEQFF
NA	TRBV18	TRBJ2-3	NA	TGTGCCAGCTCACCTATTACGGGGTTCACAGATACGCAGTATTTT	CASSPITGFTDTQYF
NA	TRBV7-2	TRBJ2-5	TRBD1	TGTGCCAGCAGCTTAGCGATGGGACAGACCTTAACGACGGAGACCCAGTACTTC	CASSLAMGQTLTTETQYF
NA	TRBV19	TRBJ1-3	NA	TGTGCCAGTAGTATGCGGGCTCTCACAAGAAACACCATATATTTT	CASSMRALTRNTIYF
few	TRBV4-1	TRBJ1-2	NA	TGCGCCAGCAGCCTAGAAAGGGGCTATGGCTACACCTTC	CASSLERGYGYTF
NA	TRBV5-1	TRBJ2-1	TRBD1	TGCGCCAGCAGCTTGGCCGGGACAGGGTCTGAGCAGTTCTTC	CASSLAGTGSEQFF
NA	TRBV6-2/TRBV6-3	TRBJ2-3	TRBD1	TGTGCCAGCAGTTACGGTTTCAGGGGGAACACAGATACGCAGTATTTT	CASSYGFRGNTDTQYF
NA	TRBV9	TRBJ2-5	TRBD2	TGTGCCAGCAGCGTAGCGTCCGGGACACCTCTAGCGGGAGGGGGTCGAGAGACCCAGTACTTC	CASSVASGTPLAGGGRETQYF
NA	TRBV6-6	TRBJ1-4	TRBD1	TGTGCCAGCAGACCCCCGGGACAGACTAATGAAAAACTGTTTTTT	CASRPPGQTNEKLFF
NA	TRBV2	TRBJ1-6	TRBD1	TGTGCCAGCACCTCGGACAGGGGTAGAAATTCACCCCTCCACTTT	CASTSDRGRNSPLHF
NA	TRBV2	TRBJ1-4	NA	TGTGCCAGCAGCAAACGAGCAGGAAAACTGTTTTTT	CASSKRAGKLFF
NA	TRBV19	TRBJ2-1	TRBD2	TGTGCCAGTAGTTACCCTCGGACTAGCGGGAGTTCCTACAATGAGCAGTTCTTC	CASSYPRTSGSSYNEQFF
once	TRBV23-1	TRBJ2-6	NA	TGCGCCAGCAGTCAATCGAGGAGCTCTGGGGCCAACGTCCTGACTTTC	CASSQSRSSGANVLTF
once	TRBV3-1/TRBV3-2	TRBJ1-3	NA	TGTGCCAGCAGCCAAGGGGCGCAGTTAGGAAACACCATATATTTT	CASSQGAQLGNTIYF
NA	TRBV5-8	TRBJ1-5	TRBD1	TGTGCCAGCAGCCTTGGGACAGGGAATAGCAATCAGCCCCAGCATTTT	CASSLGTGNSNQPQHF
NA	TRBV30	TRBJ1-4	TRBD1	TGTGCCTGGAGTGGGGGCAGGGGGTATGAAAAACTGTTTTTT	CAWSGGRGYEKLFF
NA	TRBV6-6	TRBJ1-6	NA	TGTGCCAGCGGACAGTTGTCTTCACCCCTCCACTTT	CASGQLSSPLHF
NA	TRBV4-2	TRBJ2-5	TRBD2	TGTGCCAGCAGCCAAACTGGGGGGGGAGAGACCCAGTACTTC	CASSQTGGGETQYF
NA	TRBV18	TRBJ1-1	TRBD1	TGTGCCAGCTCACCCCGGTCTGGACAGGGGAAAACTGAAGCTTTCTTT	CASSPRSGQGKTEAFF
NA	TRBV18	TRBJ2-6	TRBD2	TGTGCCAGCTCACGGACCTCCCCTAGCGGGGGCCTGGGGGCTGGGGCCAACGTCCTGACTTTC	CASSRTSPSGGLGAGANVLTF
NA	TRBV30	TRBJ1-6	NA	TGTGCCTGGAGTCCTGGAGACGGGTCGGGTAGTTCACCCCTCCACTTT	CAWSPGDGSGSSPLHF
NA	TRBV5-6	TRBJ1-1	NA	TGTGCCAGCAGCTTCCCGACAGTGAACACTGAAGCTTTCTTT	CASSFPTVNTEAFF
NA	TRBV29-1	TRBJ2-4	TRBD1	TGCAGCGTTGAGATGGGACAGGGGCCCAACATTCAGTACTTC	CSVEMGQGPNIQYF
NA	TRBV7-6	TRBJ1-4	TRBD1	TGTGCCAGCACCAGGGGGCTAGATGAAAAACTGTTTTTT	CASTRGLDEKLFF
NA	TRBV10-2	TRBJ1-3	NA	TGCGCCAGCAGTGGCCCGGAGAGTGACCTCTCTGGAAACACCATATATTTT	CASSGPESDLSGNTIYF
NA	TRBV19	TRBJ1-2	TRBD1	TGTGCCAGTACGAGGACAGGGCTTTATGGCTACACCTTC	CASTRTGLYGYTF
NA	TRBV6-5	TRBJ2-3	TRBD2	TGTGCCAGCAGGAAGACTAGCGGCCGCACAGATACGCAGTATTTT	CASRKTSGRTDTQYF
NA	TRBV20-1	TRBJ1-2	NA	TGCAGTGCTAGTAGCCCTAACTATGGCTACACCTTC	CSASSPNYGYTF
NA	TRBV30	TRBJ1-6	TRBD1	TGTGCCTCCGGGACAGGGTCACAGGCGGCCAATTCACCCCTCCACTTT	CASGTGSQAANSPLHF
NA	TRBV19	TRBJ1-2	NA	TGTGCCAGTAGTGGGGAGCGGGGCGTCTATGGCTACACCTTC	CASSGERGVYGYTF
NA	TRBV28	TRBJ1-1	NA	TGTGCCAGCAGTTTCGGGGAAATGGGCACTGAAGCTTTCTTT	CASSFGEMGTEAFF